One sample yielded the 17 T cell receptor beta chains listed below, sequenced in a study of Tregs in tolerant kidney transplant recipients. The assay was immunoSEQ multiplex PCR, and TCRdb's table has in-frame clones only and misses some. Here the sample spans about 55,000 clones, around 90% being singletons. The nonmyeloablative bone marrow transplants came from related graft donors, with transient mixed chimerism. The sample here was CD8+ T cells from blood (PBMCs), taken 24 months after the transplant. The receptors derive from a human patient who received a combined kidney and bone marrow transplant. A subset of T cells may come from the graft donor.

This clone was seen a handful of times. This chain joins TRBV2 and TRBJ1-4, with 7 nucleotides matching TRBD1. The germline gives CDR1 SNHLY, CDR2 FYNNEI. CDR3 length equals 16 residues. The junction had 13 bases not matched to a gene; V was cut back by 6 bases and J by 6 bases. The CDR3 reads CASRVLTGQIDEKLFF. In DNA, the CDR3 is TGTGCCAGCAGGGTACTGACAGGGCAGATCGATGAAAAACTGTTTTTT.

J is TRBJ2-1 and V is TRBV4-3; D might be TRBD2 (6 bases). The germline gives CDR1 LGHNA, CDR2 YSLEER. Trimming took 1 base from V and 7 from J, leaving 20 bases between them. The CDR3 contains 17 residues. The CDR3 loop reads CASSQGWPAGGLNEQFF. The CDR3 DNA reads TGCGCCAGCAGCCAAGGGTGGCCAGCGGGCGGACTGAATGAGCAGTTCTTC.

This clone appeared a single time. V is TRBV5-6 and J is TRBJ2-7; D remains ambiguous. The germline CDR1 and CDR2 sequences are SGHDT and YYEEEE. V was clipped by 0 bases and J by 4 bases, with 8 bases between them. The CDR3 is 13 residues long. The chain's CDR3 is CASSLGSGYEQYF. CDR3 coding DNA: TGTGCCAGCAGCTTGGGATCCGGTTACGAGCAGTACTTC.

The chain has TRBV4-2 and TRBJ2-7; 9 bases align to TRBD2. CDR3 length: 15 amino acids. Per germline, CDR1 LGHNA and CDR2 YNFKEQ. V was clipped by 5 bases and J by 2 bases; unmatched bases: 7. The CDR3 reads CASSLSGGIAYEQYF. The CDR3 DNA follows: TGTGCCAGCAGCTTGAGCGGGGGGATAGCCTACGAGCAGTACTTC.

The chain joins TRBV29-1 to TRBJ1-3; unclear D gene. Between the trimmed V and J ends, which lost 0 bases and 0 bases, there was a span of 12 bases. Germline CDR1 SQVTM, CDR2 ANQGSEA. The CDR3 runs to 16 residues. The CDR3 DNA follows: TGCAGCGTTGAAGATTCCCCGACTGTCTCTGGAAACACCATATATTTT. Translation gives CSVEDSPTVSGNTIYF.

This clone was detected only a few times. The rearrangement uses TRBV2 and TRBJ2-7; D uncertain. The V gene lost 7 bases and the J gene lost 1 base, with 11 bases spanning the gap. Looked up from germline, CDR1 is SNHLY and CDR2 is FYNNEI. The CDR3 sequence is 13 residues long. CDR3 protein: CASNLFQSYEQYF. The CDR3 DNA is TGTGCCAGCAATTTATTTCAGTCCTACGAGCAGTACTTC.

V is TRBV28 and J is TRBJ1-2, with D tentatively TRBD1 (5 bases). The CDR3 has 17 amino acids. Trimming removed 4 bases at V and 4 bases at J, with 22 bases between. Germline V gives CDR1 MDHEN, CDR2 SYDVKM. CDR3 coding DNA: TGTGCCAGCAGTTCCCTCAGAATGGGGGAGGTGGGCTATGGCTACACCTTC. Amino acids: CASSSLRMGEVGYGYTF.

The V gene is TRBV7-9, the J gene TRBJ1-2; 11 bases agree with TRBD1. CDR3 length equals 13 residues. Germline lookup yields CDR1 SEHNR and CDR2 FQNEAQ (reference sequence). V gave up 6 bases and J gave up 5 bases; unmatched junction bases: 2. The CDR3 DNA follows: TGTGCCAGCAGGGGACAGGGGGGTTATGGCTACACCTTC. This codes for CASRGQGGYGYTF.

This clone was recorded a few times. The chain carries TRBV4-1 and TRBJ2-1; 9 bases agree with TRBD2. V lost 3 bases and J lost 3; bases outside the gene matches: 6. The CDR3 runs to 16 residues. Germline V gene lookup returns CDR1 MGHRA and CDR2 YSYEKL. CDR3 nucleotide sequence: TGCGCCAGCAGCCAGTTAGCGGGAGCGGACTACAATGAGCAGTTCTTC. Translating it yields CASSQLAGADYNEQFF.

J is TRBJ1-3 and V is TRBV28; D ambiguous. V lost 5 bases to trimming and J lost 4 bases, with 9 bases between them. This CDR3 is built from 13 residues. Germline lookup yields CDR1 MDHEN and CDR2 SYDVKM. The chain's CDR3 is CASSPGSGNTIYF. CDR3 nucleotide sequence: TGTGCCAGCAGTCCCGGGTCAGGAAACACCATATATTTT.

This chain uses TRBV19 with TRBJ2-1; D remains ambiguous. This CDR3 comprises 12 residues. Germline CDR1 and CDR2: LNHDA and SQIVND (reference sequence). The germline V and J ends were trimmed by 7 bases and 5 bases, with 9 bases remaining between them. This CDR3 is CASNSPNNEQFF. CDR3 sequence (DNA): TGTGCCAGTAATTCACCTAACAATGAGCAGTTCTTC.

This sequence joins TRBV7-9 and TRBJ2-7, with D unclear. V was trimmed by 1 base and J by 4 bases, leaving 5 bases between them. This CDR3 is 12 amino acids long. Germline CDR1 and CDR2: SEHNR and FQNEAQ (reference sequence). The DNA of the CDR3 is TGTGCCAGCAGCTTAGGCAGTTACGAGCAGTACTTC. Translated, it gives CASSLGSYEQYF.

This chain links TRBV5-5 with TRBJ2-7; 9 nucleotides agree with TRBD1. After removal of 3 bases from V and 3 bases from J, the junction contained 7 bases not matched to a gene. CDR1 is SGHKS and CDR2 is YYEKEE in the germline V gene (reference sequence). This CDR3 is built from 15 residues. In DNA form, the CDR3 reads TGTGCCAGCAGCTCCGGGACAGGGCCCCTCTACGAGCAGTACTTC. Its protein product is CASSSGTGPLYEQYF.

The chain couples TRBV9 to TRBJ1-2; tentatively, D is TRBD1 (6 bases). Germline V gives CDR1 SGDLS, CDR2 YYNGEE. V was pared by 0 bases and J by 8 bases, with 17 bases between. There are 15 residues in the CDR3. The CDR3 here is CASSVAQDRPFGYTF. As DNA, the CDR3 is TGTGCCAGCAGCGTAGCACAAGACAGGCCCTTCGGCTACACCTTC.

The CDR3 region is CASSLYAGTNYGYTF. Here the CDR3 DNA reads TGTGCCAGCAGCTTATACGCAGGGACAAACTATGGCTACACCTTC. The gene calls are TRBV7-8 and TRBJ1-2, with D maybe TRBD1 (6 bases). The V end was cut by 2 bases, the J end by 2 bases, with 12 bases between. The CDR3 runs 15 residues. Looked up from germline, CDR1 is SGHVS and CDR2 is FQNEAQ. The complete variable domain, with remaining parts taken from reference TRBV7-8 and TRBJ1-2, reads GAGVSQSPRYKVAKRGQDVALRCDPISGHVSLFWYQQALGQGPEFLTYFQNEAQLDKSGLPSDRFFAERPEGSVSTLKIQRTQQEDSAVYLCASSLYAGTNYGYTFGSGTRLTVV.

The gene calls are TRBV30 and TRBJ2-7, with TRBD2 matching over 7 bases. This CDR3 is built from 13 residues. J lost 5 bases, V lost 3 bases, and 7 bases had no gene match. From germline, CDR1 is GTSNPN and CDR2 SVGIG (reference sequence). CDR3: CAWSGGLLDEQYF. DNA of the CDR3: TGTGCCTGGAGCGGGGGGTTACTCGACGAGCAGTACTTC.

This clone has only a few counts. The chain uses TRBV13 and TRBJ2-5; unclear D gene. Germline V lookup: CDR1 PRHDT, CDR2 FYEKMQ (reference sequence). This CDR3 spans 14 amino acids. Deletions cut 5 bases from V and 4 bases from J, with 14 bases between. The CDR3 nucleotides are TGTGCCAGCAGCCCTAATCTAGTTCCAGAGACCCAGTACTTC. Amino acid sequence: CASSPNLVPETQYF.